Listed below are T cell receptor beta chains from one sample, sequenced in a study of T cells in Graves' hyperthyroidism and ophthalmopathy. From the multiplex PCR reads, TCRdb called clonotypes with MiXCR, one entry per CDR3 protein. Here the sample spans some 600,000 distinct CDR3 sequences, over 11% being singletons. What was sequenced was blood. Receptors were obtained from a woman aged 25 to 39 with Graves' hyperthyroidism that later progressed to Graves' ophthalmopathy. CDR3s include the opening cysteine and the closing phenylalanine or tryptophan. Each record gives: clone size, J gene, D gene, V gene, CDR3 DNA, CDR3 protein. D genes are given only for firm matches. The size field is filled for only some rows; it gives once, few, many or a size class.

many | TRBJ2-1 | - | TRBV6-1 | TGTGCCAGCAGAAGTCGAGGAGCGCACAATGAGCAGTTCTTC | CASRSRGAHNEQFF
many | TRBJ1-1 | TRBD1 | TRBV27 | TGTGCCAGCAGTTTTACCCCGGGACAGATGAACACTGAAGCTTTCTTT | CASSFTPGQMNTEAFF
- | TRBJ1-1 | TRBD1 | TRBV7-8 | TGTGCCAGCAGCTTAATTCCGGGACAGGGGAACACTGAAGCTTTCTTT | CASSLIPGQGNTEAFF
few | TRBJ2-1 | - | TRBV28 | TGTGCCAGCGGAACGTACGGTACATGGATTCTCAATGAGCAGTTCTTC | CASGTYGTWILNEQFF
few | TRBJ2-7 | - | TRBV6-5 | TGTGCCAGCAGTTACATGGTTAATCGTAGGGAGCAGTACTTC | CASSYMVNRREQYF
few | TRBJ1-2 | - | TRBV7-9 | TGTGCCAGCAGCTCCCCTGCCCAGGATGGCTACACCTTC | CASSSPAQDGYTF
few | TRBJ2-5 | - | TRBV4-1 | TGCGCCAGCAGCCAACGACCGCAGGGAGGGGGCAATTGGGAGACCCAGTACTTC | CASSQRPQGGGNWETQYF
many | TRBJ1-2 | - | TRBV30 | TGTGCCTGGATGGCTGGTACCCCTCTAGCTAACTATGGCTACACCTTC | CAWMAGTPLANYGYTF
- | TRBJ2-7 | TRBD2 | TRBV7-2 | TGCGCCAGCAGCCAAGGGCCGGGAGGGGCGTCCTACGAGCAGTACTTC | CASSQGPGGASYEQYF
- | TRBJ2-4 | TRBD2 | TRBV11-1 | TGTGCCAGCAGCTCAGGATTGGGGCTAGCGGGAGGGCCACTAGCCAAAAACATTCAGTACTTC | CASSSGLGLAGGPLAKNIQYF
many | TRBJ2-3 | TRBD2 | TRBV27 | TGTGCCAGCAGTTTGCTAGCGGAATCTTCCACAGATACGCAGTATTTT | CASSLLAESSTDTQYF
- | TRBJ1-2 | - | TRBV7-9 | TGTGCCAGCAGCCCCGATTCGGGGACCGTGAGCGGCTACACCTTC | CASSPDSGTVSGYTF
- | TRBJ1-1 | - | TRBV5-6 | TGTGCCAGCAGCTTGGAAGGAGGGGGGAGGACTGAAGCTTTCTTT | CASSLEGGGRTEAFF
- | TRBJ2-5 | TRBD1 | TRBV5-6 | TGTGCCAGCAGCTTGGCCTGGACAGGGGGCATAGAGACCCAGTACTTC | CASSLAWTGGIETQYF
many | TRBJ2-7 | TRBD2 | TRBV20-1 | TGCAGTGCCAGGGGACTAGCGGAAGGCAGCGCCTACGAGCAGTACTTC | CSARGLAEGSAYEQYF
- | TRBJ2-1 | - | TRBV10-3 | TGTGCCATCAGTGATGGGGCGGAATCCTACAATGAGCAGTTCTTC | CAISDGAESYNEQFF
few | TRBJ2-1 | TRBD2 | TRBV18 | TGTGCCAGCTCATCTAGCGGGGGCACCCCGACCTACAATGAGCAGTTCTTC | CASSSSGGTPTYNEQFF
- | TRBJ2-1 | TRBD2 | TRBV20-1 | TGCAGTGCTAGAGGACTAGCGAGTAACAATGAGCAGTTCTTC | CSARGLASNNEQFF
many | TRBJ2-3 | - | TRBV24-1 | TGTGCCACCAGTGACTCCGGACAGACAGATACGCAGTATTTT | CATSDSGQTDTQYF
- | TRBJ2-3 | TRBD1 | TRBV11-2 | TGTGCCAGCAGCTATTTCCCGGGACAGGGTTCAGATACGCAGTATTTT | CASSYFPGQGSDTQYF
- | TRBJ2-5 | TRBD2 | TRBV4-1 | TGCGCCAGCAGCCAAGATCCCCCCTCAGCGGGAGGGCCCTGGGGAGAGACCCAGTACTTC | CASSQDPPSAGGPWGETQYF
- | TRBJ1-1 | - | TRBV6-5 | TGTGCCAGCAGTTACCTCGGGGGAAGGGGTCGGGATCCCGAAGCTTTCTTT | CASSYLGGRGRDPEAFF